What follows are 27 T cell receptor beta chains derived from one specimen sequenced in a study of T-cell reconstitution after alpha-beta-depleted transplantation in children. Unique molecular identifiers featured in how the TCRbeta library was prepared. TCRdb re-called the PCR reads through MiXCR, storing one row per CDR3 protein. This sample has 900,000 or so distinct CDR3 sequences, with approximately 15% found just once. The sample consisted of PBMCs, mostly from graft donor cells, taken 360 days after TCRalphabeta/CD19-depleted stem cell transplant. All receptors come from a male patient between 5 and 17 years old who had a stem cell transplant for acute lymphoblastic leukemia, so the T cells may come from the graft donor.

V usage is TRBV25-1 and J usage is TRBJ2-2, with TRBD2 matching over 8 bases. The CDR3 contains 15 residues. Germline values: CDR1 MGHDK, CDR2 SYGVNS. Trimming at V came to 5 bases and at J to 6 bases, leaving 8 bases not matched to a gene. Written as DNA, the CDR3 is TGTGCCAGCAGTCAGAGCGGGAGCGGCGCCGGGGAGCTGTTTTTT. Encoded protein: CASSQSGSGAGELFF.

There are a few counts of this clonotype. The J gene is TRBJ2-5, the V gene TRBV6-5; 7 nucleotides agree with TRBD1. This CDR3 comprises 14 residues. The J segment lost 9 bases and the V segment lost 2 bases, leaving 9 bases of the junction unmatched. Germline lookup yields CDR1 MNHEY and CDR2 SVGAGI. The CDR3 spells CASSYLDRVGSQYF. The CDR3 nucleotides read TGTGCCAGCAGTTACCTTGACAGGGTGGGATCCCAGTACTTC.

This clonotype was counted ten times or more. The chain couples TRBV6-5 to TRBJ2-5; D might be TRBD1 (6 bases). The CDR3 is 16 amino acids. Per the germline V gene, CDR1 is MNHEY and CDR2 is SVGAGI. The ends were cut back, 2 bases at V and 1 base at J, with 14 bases in the middle. CDR3 sequence reads: CASSYQDSDLQETQYF. Written as DNA, the CDR3 is TGTGCCAGCAGTTACCAGGACAGCGACCTCCAAGAGACCCAGTACTTC.

In this sample, this clonotype turned up many times. CDR3 DNA: TGTGCCAGCAGCTTAAAACTAGCGGGAATGAATGAGCAGTTCTTC. Translated, it gives CASSLKLAGMNEQFF. The genes are TRBV7-3 and TRBJ2-1; TRBD2 agrees at 10 bases. The CDR3 is 15 amino acids. The V and J ends lost 1 base and 7 bases, in that order; junction bases with no gene match: 4. Germline V gene data show CDR1 as SGHTA and CDR2 as FQGTGA.

The chain recombines TRBV7-2 with TRBJ2-7; D remains unclear. The length of the CDR3 is 13 residues. Germline V gene data show CDR1 as SGHTA and CDR2 as FQGNSA. V lost 5 bases and J lost 7, with 15 bases in between. Written as DNA, the CDR3 is TGTGCCAGCAGCCCACGGATTCAGCTAGAGCAGTACTTC. Translated: CASSPRIQLEQYF.

The chain couples TRBV6-5 to TRBJ2-1; D uncertain. Germline CDR1 MNHEY, CDR2 SVGAGI. Trimming removed 1 base at V and 0 bases at J, with 7 bases between. CDR3 length: 15 amino acids. The CDR3 loop is CASSYFGSSYNEQFF. The DNA of the CDR3 is TGTGCCAGCAGTTACTTTGGCAGCTCCTACAATGAGCAGTTCTTC.

This clonotype was counted between two and nine times. The V and J genes are TRBV20-1 and TRBJ2-7; either TRBD1 or TRBD2 may supply D (5 bases each). The CDR3 contains 12 residues. Germline CDR1 and CDR2: DFQATT and SNEGSKA (reference sequence). V was trimmed by 4 bases and J by 5 bases, leaving 12 bases between them. The CDR3 loop reads CSATQGPDEQYF. In DNA, the CDR3 is TGCAGTGCTACCCAGGGACCCGACGAGCAGTACTTC.

The chain recombines TRBV7-6 with TRBJ2-2; 8 bases match TRBD2. J was trimmed by 4 bases and V by 4 bases; bases with no gene match: 8. This CDR3 region has 16 residues. Germline V gene data show CDR1 as SGHVS and CDR2 as FNYEAQ. As DNA, the CDR3 is TGTGCCAGCAGCTCCGAACGAGCGGGAGCCACCGGGGAGCTGTTTTTT. It yields the protein CASSSERAGATGELFF.

The chain employs TRBV12-3 or TRBV12-4 and TRBJ2-7; D ambiguous. Between the trimmed V and J ends, which lost 2 bases and 6 bases, there was a span of 14 bases. The CDR3 covers 14 residues. In nucleotides, the CDR3 is TGTGCCAGCAGTTTATTAGGTGTGTCGGGCGAGCAGTACTTC. It yields the protein CASSLLGVSGEQYF.

This clonotype has only a few counts. The rearrangement joins TRBV7-9 to TRBJ2-7; 12 nucleotides match TRBD2. Per germline, CDR1 SEHNR and CDR2 FQNEAQ (reference sequence). The junction had 9 bases not matched to a gene; V was cut back by 1 base and J by 5 bases. The CDR3 is 17 amino acids. The CDR3 bases are TGTGCCAGCAGCTTAGGACCTAGCGGGAGGGCCCTCGACGAGCAGTACTTC. It codes for CASSLGPSGRALDEQYF.

The chain joins TRBV25-1 to TRBJ2-1, with TRBD1 matching over 9 bases. The CDR3 spans 16 residues. Trimming cost V 6 bases and J 5 bases; bases outside gene matches: 11. Germline V gene lookup returns CDR1 MGHDK and CDR2 SYGVNS. The CDR3 here is CASSETGGRNNNEQFF. CDR3 in DNA: TGTGCCAGCAGCGAGACAGGGGGAAGAAATAACAATGAGCAGTTCTTC.

The chain uses TRBV5-1 and TRBJ1-1; D is unclear. V shed 0 bases and J shed 0 bases, with 12 bases lying between them. This CDR3 contains 16 residues. Looked up from germline, CDR1 is SGHRS and CDR2 is YFSETQ. In nucleotides, the CDR3 is TGCGCCAGCAGCTTGGAAAGCAGGAATATGAACACTGAAGCTTTCTTT. Translating it yields CASSLESRNMNTEAFF. Together with reference TRBV5-1 and TRBJ1-1, the CDR3 gives the full variable domain: KAGVTQTPRYLIKTRGQQVTLSCSPISGHRSVSWYQQTPGQGLQFLFEYFSETQRNKGNFPGRFSGRQFSNSRSEMNVSTLELGDSALYLCASSLESRNMNTEAFFGQGTRLTVV.

The chain joins TRBV27 to TRBJ2-1, with 11 positions matching TRBD1. The CDR3 contains 16 residues. V lost 3 bases and J lost 7; bases outside the gene matches: 8. From germline, CDR1 is MNHEY and CDR2 SMNVEV (reference sequence). As DNA, the CDR3 is TGTGCCAGCAGTTTCTGGACAGGGGGCAGGGGTAATGAGCAGTTCTTC. Residues: CASSFWTGGRGNEQFF.

This clonotype appeared a few times. The chain recombines TRBV6-5 with TRBJ1-4, with D tentatively TRBD1 (5 bases). This CDR3 spans 15 amino acids. With 0 bases removed from V and 0 bases from J, the gap between germline ends came to 5 bases. Germline values: CDR1 MNHEY, CDR2 SVGAGI. CDR3 nucleotide sequence: TGTGCCAGCAGTTACTCCAGGGCAACTAATGAAAAACTGTTTTTT. Its translation is CASSYSRATNEKLFF.

This clonotype was seen at least ten times. The rearrangement uses TRBV7-2 and TRBJ1-3, with D uncertain. CDR1 is SGHTA and CDR2 is FQGNSA in the germline V gene. CDR3 length: 12 residues. V dropped 3 bases and J dropped 7 bases, with 7 bases sitting between them. The CDR3 nucleotides read TGTGCCAGCAGCTTCTTCCGGAACACCATATATTTT. Its translation is CASSFFRNTIYF.

This clonotype showed up just once. This chain connects TRBV30 to TRBJ2-3; unclear D gene. The CDR3 extends over 11 amino acids. CDR1 is GTSNPN and CDR2 is SVGIG in the germline V gene (reference sequence). The V end lost 4 bases, the J end lost 3 bases, and 5 bases lay between the germline ends. CDR3 bases: TGTGCCTGGACAAGTACAGATACGCAGTATTTT. This encodes CAWTSTDTQYF.

This clonotype showed up just a few times. The rearrangement links TRBV2 to TRBJ2-5; maybe TRBD1 (6 bases). The germline gives CDR1 SNHLY, CDR2 FYNNEI. CDR3 size: 14 residues. V dropped 2 bases and J dropped 5 bases, with 12 bases sitting between them. The CDR3 sequence: CASSELGRGETQYF. The CDR3 nucleotides are TGTGCCAGCAGTGAACTGGGTAGGGGGGAGACCCAGTACTTC. Full variable domain (rest looked up from reference TRBV2 and TRBJ2-5): EPEVTQTPSHQVTQMGQEVILRCVPISNHLYFYWYRQILGQKVEFLVSFYNNEISEKSEIFDDQFSVERPDGSNFTLKIRSTKLEDSAMYFCASSELGRGETQYFGPGTRLLVL.

This clonotype appeared a few times. V and J are TRBV27 and TRBJ1-2; D is perhaps TRBD1 (5 bases). V lost 0 bases and J lost 3, with 8 bases in between. Germline values: CDR1 MNHEY, CDR2 SMNVEV (reference sequence). The CDR3 has 14 amino acids. The CDR3 here is CASSLSETDYGYTF. As DNA, the CDR3 is TGTGCCAGCAGTTTATCAGAGACAGACTATGGCTACACCTTC.

This clonotype was seen a handful of times. This CDR3 reads CSVDGGTVNPYEQYF. The CDR3 nucleotides are TGCAGCGTTGACGGCGGGACCGTGAACCCCTACGAGCAGTACTTC. V usage is TRBV29-1 and J usage is TRBJ2-7; TRBD2 is a possible D gene (6 bases). The length of the CDR3 is 15 residues. Germline-derived CDR1 and CDR2 are SQVTM and ANQGSEA. V shed 3 bases and J shed 2 bases, with 17 bases lying between them.

The DNA for the CDR3 is TGTGCCAGCAGCATAGACAGGTACGAGCAGTACTTC. It translates to CASSIDRYEQYF. This sequence joins TRBV25-1 and TRBJ2-7; TRBD1 is a possible D gene (6 bases). V lost 6 bases to trimming and J lost 4 bases, with 10 bases between them. Germline V gives CDR1 MGHDK, CDR2 SYGVNS. The CDR3 loop spans 12 amino acids.

The rearrangement links TRBV25-1 to TRBJ1-2; D is possibly TRBD1 (6 bases). This CDR3 comprises 13 residues. The germline gives CDR1 MGHDK, CDR2 SYGVNS. Trimming shortened V by 3 bases and J by 7 bases, and 12 bases separated the two germline ends. The CDR3 protein is CASSEDGQRGYTF. The CDR3 coding sequence is TGTGCCAGCAGTGAGGATGGACAGCGTGGCTACACCTTC.

CDR3 sequence: CATSDLTSGRLNEQFF. DNA for the CDR3: TGTGCCACCAGTGATTTGACTAGCGGGAGATTAAATGAGCAGTTCTTC. The chain joins TRBV24-1 to TRBJ2-1; the match to TRBD2 covers 11 bases. The CDR3 consists of 16 residues. J was trimmed by 7 bases and V by 0 bases; bases with no gene match: 4. Germline assignment: CDR1 KGHDR and CDR2 SFDVKD.

The rearrangement uses TRBV20-1 and TRBJ2-7; a weak D match, TRBD1 (6 bases). Germline V gene lookup returns CDR1 DFQATT and CDR2 SNEGSKA (reference sequence). V was shortened by 7 bases and J by 3 bases, with 22 bases between the two germline ends. The length of the CDR3 is 15 residues. Written as DNA, the CDR3 is TGCAGTGTCAGCCCGGCTGGGCAGGGGAACTACGAGCAGTACTTC. Its protein is CSVSPAGQGNYEQYF.

In its sample, this clonotype was seen many times. The gene calls are TRBV12-3 or TRBV12-4 and TRBJ1-2; tentative D call: TRBD1 (5 bases). V was cut by 3 bases and J by 5 bases, with 10 bases left in between. This CDR3 comprises 13 residues. The CDR3, as DNA: TGTGCCAGCAGTTTTGGGGCCACGTATGGCTACACCTTC. It encodes CASSFGATYGYTF.

V is TRBV4-2 and J is TRBJ2-7; 8 bases align to TRBD1. The germline V gene encodes CDR1 LGHNA and CDR2 YNFKEQ. V lost 0 bases to trimming and J lost 1 base; unmatched junction nucleotides: 2. The CDR3 loop spans 15 amino acids. DNA for the CDR3: TGTGCCAGCAGCCAAGAGGACAGGGAGTCCTACGAGCAGTACTTC. This gives the protein CASSQEDRESYEQYF.

This clonotype was observed a few times. This chain uses TRBV12-3 or TRBV12-4 with TRBJ2-2; D gene unclear. V lost 4 bases and J lost 2, with 14 bases in between. The CDR3 sequence is 16 residues long. This CDR3 reads CASSSPLKLNTGELFF. The CDR3 DNA reads as TGTGCCAGCAGTTCGCCGCTCAAGCTTAACACCGGGGAGCTGTTTTTT.

V and J are TRBV27 and TRBJ2-7; D remains unclear. The CDR3 loop spans 12 amino acids. The V gene's germline CDR1 is MNHEY and CDR2 SMNVEV (reference sequence). Trimming took 3 bases from V and 3 from J, leaving 6 bases between them. The CDR3 DNA reads as TGTGCCAGCAGTTTTTACCTCTACGAGCAGTACTTC. This sequence encodes CASSFYLYEQYF.